Listed here are 13 T cell receptor beta chains from one sample, sequenced in a study of identical twins. Each CDR3 protein gets one entry after TCRdb re-called the 5' RACE reads with MiXCR. The table lists around 1.7 million distinct CDR3 sequences, less than 40% of them singletons. Specimen: cord blood. These receptors were taken from a newborn girl in good health.

This clonotype has a handful of counts. The CDR3 here is CSANPGPGHRAKNIQYF. The CDR3 DNA reads as TGCAGTGCGAATCCAGGCCCGGGACACCGAGCCAAAAACATTCAGTACTTC. The chain combines TRBV20-1 with TRBJ2-4; tentative D call: TRBD1 (6 bases). This CDR3 region has 17 residues. Trimming cost V 6 bases and J 0 bases, with 21 bases left between them. Germline-derived CDR1 and CDR2 are DFQATT and SNEGSKA (reference sequence).

This clonotype was seen a handful of times. This chain links TRBV4-1 with TRBJ1-5; 7 bases line up with TRBD1. Germline CDR1 is MGHRA and CDR2 is YSYEKL. The CDR3 spans 16 residues. J gave up 6 bases and V 0 bases, and 8 bases lay outside the gene matches. CDR3: CASSQDDQGVGQPQHF. As DNA, the CDR3 is TGCGCCAGCAGCCAAGACGATCAGGGGGTGGGTCAGCCCCAGCATTTT.

This clonotype was seen many times. The chain uses TRBV4-2 and TRBJ2-4; 12 positions agree with TRBD2. CDR3 size: 15 residues. Per germline, CDR1 LGHNA and CDR2 YNFKEQ. The J segment lost 7 bases and the V segment lost 2 bases, leaving 3 bases of the junction unmatched. CDR3 in DNA: TGTGCCAGCAGCCAACTAGCGGGAGGGCTTAACATTCAGTACTTC. Translation: CASSQLAGGLNIQYF.

This sequence joins TRBV4-1 and TRBJ2-3; 8 nucleotides line up with TRBD2. The germline V gene encodes CDR1 MGHRA and CDR2 YSYEKL. Germline trimming cut 1 base from V and 2 bases from J; bases unmatched to any gene: 5. The CDR3 covers 16 residues. The CDR3 loop reads CASSQGERGNTDTQYF. The CDR3 DNA reads as TGCGCCAGCAGCCAAGGGGAGCGGGGGAACACAGATACGCAGTATTTT.

CDR3 bases: TGCAGCGTTCGAACCGCCCAGAACACCGGGGAGCTGTTTTTT. Protein product: CSVRTAQNTGELFF. The V and J genes are TRBV29-1 and TRBJ2-2; D unclear. CDR1 is SQVTM, CDR2 ANQGSEA, per germline. The V and J ends lost 5 bases and 1 base respectively, with 11 bases between them. The CDR3 consists of 14 residues.

Comment on this clonotype: This may come from a read error, since a much larger clone is one base off. The rearrangement uses TRBV28 and TRBJ2-3; D is perhaps TRBD2 (5 bases). In germline, CDR1 is MDHEN, CDR2 SYDVKM. The CDR3 consists of 15 residues. V lost 0 bases, J lost 6 bases, and 13 bases lay in between. CDR3 coding DNA: TGTGCCAGCAGTTTATGGTCTGATAGCGTGGATACGCAGTATTTT. Amino acids: CASSLWSDSVDTQYF. The complete variable domain, with remaining parts taken from reference TRBV28 and TRBJ2-3, reads DVKVTQSSRYLVKRTGEKVFLECVQDMDHENMFWYRQDPGLGLRLIYFSYDVKMKEKGDIPEGYSVSREKKERFSLILESASTNQTSMYLCASSLWSDSVDTQYFGPGTRLTVL.

The chain carries TRBV2 and TRBJ1-2; no firm D call. Trimming took off 5 bases at V and 8 bases at J, with 6 bases between the two ends. The V gene's germline CDR1 is SNHLY and CDR2 FYNNEI. This CDR3 spans 10 amino acids. Here the CDR3 reads CASSPTGYTF. CDR3 nucleotides: TGTGCCAGCAGTCCCACAGGCTACACCTTC.

The CDR3 nucleotides are TGTGCCAGCAGCCACGGGGGGCGGGTCCCAGATACGCAGTATTTT. Protein: CASSHGGRVPDTQYF. The V call is TRBV3-1, the J call TRBJ2-3, with D possibly matching TRBD2 (7 bases). This CDR3 region has 15 residues. Germline V CDR1 and CDR2: LGHDT, YNNKEL (reference sequence). The germline V and J ends were trimmed by 3 bases and 4 bases, with 14 bases remaining between them.

CDR3 loop: CASSYRDPEQHGKETQYF. The DNA for the CDR3 is TGTGCCAGCAGCTACCGGGACCCGGAACAGCATGGAAAAGAGACCCAGTACTTC. The rearrangement uses TRBV21-1 and TRBJ2-5; TRBD1 reflects the table's D call only, with no check against the DNA. TRBV21-1 is a recognized pseudogene. The CDR3 length is 18 residues.

There are a few counts of this clonotype. V is TRBV9 and J is TRBJ2-3; TRBD2 matches 10 bases. Trimming took 3 bases from V and 3 from J; bases not matched to a gene: 4. Germline CDR1 is SGDLS and CDR2 is YYNGEE. This CDR3 comprises 15 residues. CDR3 DNA: TGTGCCAGCAGCGCCAGCGGGAGGGGTACAGATACGCAGTATTTT. This gives the protein CASSASGRGTDTQYF.

The V call is TRBV29-1, the J call TRBJ2-7; 7 positions match TRBD1. The CDR3 contains 11 residues. Germline lookup yields CDR1 SQVTM and CDR2 ANQGSEA. With 0 bases clipped from V and 12 bases from J, the junction kept 5 bases outside the gene matches. The chain's CDR3 is CSVEDVGGRYF. The DNA of the CDR3 is TGCAGCGTTGAAGATGTAGGGGGCAGGTACTTC.

In this sample, this clonotype turned up a few times. V and J are TRBV7-9 and TRBJ2-5; either TRBD1 or TRBD2 may supply D (5 bases each). CDR3 length equals 13 residues. Germline loops: CDR1 SEHNR, CDR2 FQNEAQ (reference sequence). Trimming removed 6 bases from V and 1 base from J, with 9 bases in between. The CDR3 coding sequence is TGTGCCAGCAGACGGGACCCCCAAGAGACCCAGTACTTC. As protein: CASRRDPQETQYF. The complete variable domain, with remaining parts taken from reference TRBV7-9 and TRBJ2-5, reads DTGVSQNPRHKITKRGQNVTFRCDPISEHNRLYWYRQTLGQGPEFLTYFQNEAQLEKSRLLSDRFSAERPKGSFSTLEIQRTEQGDSAMYLCASRRDPQETQYFGPGTRLLVL.

V gene TRBV5-1 combines with J gene TRBJ1-1; D unresolved. Germline V gives CDR1 SGHRS, CDR2 YFSETQ. V lost 0 bases to trimming and J lost 1 base, with 13 bases between them. CDR3 length: 16 residues. This chain's CDR3 is CASSLGHSVRNTEAFF. CDR3 DNA sequence: TGCGCCAGCAGCTTGGGACACTCGGTAAGGAACACTGAAGCTTTCTTT. The whole variable domain, remainder taken from reference TRBV5-1 and TRBJ1-1, is KAGVTQTPRYLIKTRGQQVTLSCSPISGHRSVSWYQQTPGQGLQFLFEYFSETQRNKGNFPGRFSGRQFSNSRSEMNVSTLELGDSALYLCASSLGHSVRNTEAFFGQGTRLTVV.